What follows are 29 T cell receptor beta chains derived from one specimen sequenced in a study of CD8+CD57+ T cells in acquired aplastic anemia. Template material for TCR beta VDJ and CDR3 profiling consisted of genomic DNA. TCRdb called the reads again in MiXCR, with one record for every CDR3 protein. The sample has hundreds of thousands of distinct CDR3 sequences, about two thirds seen once; the top ten hold 4%. Sequenced input: sorted CD4+, CD8+, or CD8+CD57+ T cells (not recorded which) from PBMCs. The receptor source for this set is a human donor in good health, serving as a control.

Remarks on this clonotype: Given a much more abundant clone one base away, this may be a read error. This sequence joins TRBV2 and TRBJ2-6, with D unresolved. Germline values: CDR1 SNHLY, CDR2 FYNNEI. The ends were cut back, 11 bases at V and 0 bases at J, with 11 bases in the middle. The CDR3 is 14 residues long. The CDR3 spells CAGIENSGANVLTF. CDR3 sequence (DNA): TGTGCCGGTATTGAGAACTCTGGGGCCAACGTCCTGACTTTC.

This chain connects TRBV5-6 to TRBJ2-3; D is perhaps TRBD1 (6 bases). Between the trimmed V and J ends, which lost 5 bases and 4 bases, there was a span of 23 bases. Germline V gene sequence: CDR1 SGHDT, CDR2 YYEEEE. This CDR3 is built from 17 residues. CDR3 in DNA: TGTGCCAGCAGGTCCCCCAGGGGAAAGGAGGAGTCAGATACGCAGTATTTT. It codes for CASRSPRGKEESDTQYF.

This clonotype was recorded only once. It is likely a read error, because the conserved phenylalanine at the end of the CDR3 is missing. It is unclear where the CDR3 begins or ends on the DNA, so no DNA is shown, and the CDR3 is as TCRdb lists it. The chain has TRBV9 and TRBJ2-3; TRBD1, as called in the table, went unchecked against the DNA. CDR1 SGDLS and CDR2 YYNGEE come from the germline V gene. The CDR3 sequence runs 13 residues, both termini included. The CDR3 here is CASSGAATGDQPL.

The chain joins TRBV11-3 to TRBJ2-1; D is ambiguous. Germline V gene data show CDR1 as SGHNT and CDR2 as YENEEA. This CDR3 region has 14 residues. V was clipped by 5 bases and J by 6 bases, with 14 bases between them. The CDR3 bases are TGTGCCAGCAGCGAAACCCCTACAACCAATGAGCAGTTCTTC. It is translated as CASSETPTTNEQFF.

The table lists this clonotype with many counts. CDR3 in amino acids: CASSLLVAGGTDTQYF. The CDR3 nucleotides are TGTGCCAGCAGTTTACTAGTAGCGGGGGGTACAGATACGCAGTATTTT. The V gene is TRBV12-3 or TRBV12-4, the J gene TRBJ2-3, with TRBD2 matching 10 bases. Losses at the gene ends were 2 bases for V and 3 bases for J; bases not matched to a gene: 5. This CDR3 is 16 amino acids long.

The chain links TRBV7-2 to TRBJ2-7, with D tentatively TRBD2 (6 bases). The CDR3 is made up of 15 amino acids. In germline, CDR1 is SGHTA, CDR2 FQGNSA. Trimming removed 5 bases from V and 8 bases from J, with 22 bases in between. The CDR3 sequence is CASSNHGSNQPQQYF. CDR3 DNA sequence: TGTGCCAGCAGCAACCACGGGAGCAATCAGCCCCAGCAGTACTTC.

Concerning this clonotype itself: The junction and the germline gene differ at one end; a read error may be behind it. The chain links TRBV7-2 to TRBJ2-7; the match to TRBD2 covers 7 bases. Germline-derived CDR1 and CDR2 are SGHTA and FQGNSA. CDR3 length: 14 amino acids. The CDR3, as DNA: TGTGCCAGCAGCTTATTCACGGGGAGGGTCGAGCACTACTTC. Translated, it gives CASSLFTGRVEHYF.

In regard to this clonotype: Here the CDR3 omits its conserved ending phenylalanine or tryptophan, so a read error is the likely source. It is unclear where the CDR3 begins or ends on the DNA, so no DNA is shown, and the CDR3 is as TCRdb lists it. The genes are TRBV11-2 and TRBJ2-7; the DNA was not used to check the table's D call, TRBD1. CDR1 is SGHAT, CDR2 FQNNGV, per germline. From its first to its last residue, the CDR3 has 16 amino acids. The CDR3 is CASSARRDSFPYEQCL.

This sequence joins TRBV19 and TRBJ2-6, with TRBD1 identical over 7 bases. The CDR3 runs 16 residues. Germline assignment: CDR1 LNHDA and CDR2 SQIVND (reference sequence). After removal of 9 bases from V and 0 bases from J, the junction contained 8 bases not matched to a gene. CDR3: CASWDRSTSGANVLTF. The CDR3 nucleotides read TGTGCCAGCTGGGACAGATCCACCTCTGGGGCCAACGTCCTGACTTTC.

This clonotype was observed many times. The chain links TRBV20-1 to TRBJ2-3, with 8 bases lining up with TRBD2. Per the germline V gene, CDR1 is DFQATT and CDR2 is SNEGSKA (reference sequence). Losses at the gene ends were 3 bases for V and 3 bases for J; bases not matched to a gene: 14. The CDR3 has 17 amino acids. This chain's CDR3 is CSASRSGSSGVTDTQYF. CDR3 DNA: TGCAGTGCTAGCAGATCCGGAAGTAGCGGGGTGACAGATACGCAGTATTTT.

Remarks on this clonotype: The CDR3 does not close with the conserved phenylalanine or tryptophan, likely indicating a read error. The chain uses TRBV5-6 and TRBJ1-1, with D uncertain. This CDR3 is 15 amino acids long. V gave up 6 bases and J gave up 1 base, with 16 bases separating them. Per germline, CDR1 SGHDT and CDR2 YYEEEE. The CDR3 sequence: CASILSLKANTEAFL. The DNA of the CDR3 is TGTGCCAGCATCCTCAGTCTTAAGGCGAACACTGAAGCTTTCTTA.

The gene calls are TRBV12-3 or TRBV12-4 and TRBJ2-3, with 10 bases lining up with TRBD2. This CDR3 has 17 amino acids. Trimming at V came to 5 bases and at J to 0 bases, leaving 8 bases not matched to a gene. CDR3 DNA sequence: TGTGCCAGCAGTCTGCTATGGACTAGCGGCAGCACAGATACGCAGTATTTT. Its translation: CASSLLWTSGSTDTQYF.

The rearrangement links TRBV9 to TRBJ2-3, with D possibly being TRBD1 (7 bases). The germline V and J ends were trimmed by 4 bases and 10 bases, with 25 bases remaining between them. The germline CDR1 and CDR2 sequences are SGDLS and YYNGEE. There are 16 residues in the CDR3. CDR3 DNA sequence: TGTGCCAGCAGCCTACAGACAGGGAGGCAAGAGACTCCGCAGTATTTT. Amino acid sequence: CASSLQTGRQETPQYF.

This clonotype was observed once. Germline is not matched at one junction end, which may reflect a read error. This chain joins TRBV5-1 and TRBJ2-7, with D tentatively TRBD1 (5 bases). The germline V gene has CDR1 SGHRS and CDR2 YFSETQ. The CDR3 has 15 amino acids. CDR3 sequence reads: CASQPGQDISYEQYF. The DNA for the CDR3 is TGTGCCAGCCAACCAGGGCAGGACATCTCCTACGAGCAGTACTTC. Variable domain in full (rest from reference TRBV5-1 and TRBJ2-7): KAGVTQTPRYLIKTRGQQVTLSCSPISGHRSVSWYQQTPGQGLQFLFEYFSETQRNKGNFPGRFSGRQFSNSRSEMNVSTLELGDSALYLCASQPGQDISYEQYFGPGTRLTVT.

V and J are TRBV5-1 and TRBJ1-2, with D hard to call. CDR3 length: 12 residues. Trimming pared 4 bases from V and 12 bases from J, leaving 16 bases between. CDR1 is SGHRS and CDR2 is YFSETQ in the germline V gene. CDR3 nucleotides: TGCGCCAGCAGCCTCGACGGCTACGAGCACACCTTC. Translating gives CASSLDGYEHTF.

As to this clonotype: A read error is likely, as this CDR3 ends without the conserved phenylalanine or tryptophan. The DNA is omitted, as the CDR3 cannot be located on it reliably, and the CDR3 follows TCRdb's listing. The chain links TRBV6-5 to TRBJ1-3; the table names TRBD1, a call not compared with the DNA. From its first to its last residue, the CDR3 has 12 amino acids. Germline V gene lookup returns CDR1 MNHEY and CDR2 SVGAGI. CDR3: CASSFLPGEGYI.

This clonotype has more than one count but fewer than ten. One junction end disagrees with the germline gene, perhaps due to a read error. The rearrangement joins TRBV20-1 to TRBJ2-3; TRBD2 matches 8 bases. CDR3 size: 12 residues. Germline lookup yields CDR1 DFQATT and CDR2 SNEGSKA (reference sequence). The CDR3 nucleotides read TGCAGTCCTAGTAGCGGGGCAGATACGCAGTATTTT. Its translation: CSPSSGADTQYF.

In its sample, this clonotype was seen many times. For the CDR3, the DNA is TGTGCCAGCAGCATAAAACAGGCTCGCGACACCATATATTTT. Protein: CASSIKQARDTIYF. V is TRBV2 and J is TRBJ1-3; possible D gene TRBD1, 5 bases. Trimming left V 6 bases short and J 8 bases short, with 17 bases between. The length of the CDR3 is 14 residues. Germline V gene data show CDR1 as SNHLY and CDR2 as FYNNEI. Based on the CDR3 plus reference TRBV2 and TRBJ1-3, the full variable domain is EPEVTQTPSHQVTQMGQEVILRCVPISNHLYFYWYRQILGQKVEFLVSFYNNEISEKSEIFDDQFSVERPDGSNFTLKIRSTKLEDSAMYFCASSIKQARDTIYFGEGSWLTVV.

This chain links TRBV19 with TRBJ2-6, with TRBD1 identical over 9 bases. This CDR3 contains 19 residues. Germline CDR1 reads LNHDA; CDR2 reads SQIVND (reference sequence). V shed 0 bases and J 0 bases; nucleotides not matched to a gene: 6. The CDR3 here is CASSIDLQGASSGANVLTF. The CDR3 coding sequence is TGTGCCAGTAGTATAGATTTACAGGGGGCGAGCTCTGGGGCCAACGTCCTGACTTTC.

J is TRBJ1-2 and V is TRBV10-3; D is undetermined. CDR1 ENHRY and CDR2 SYGVKD come from the germline V gene. The germline V and J ends were trimmed by 2 bases and 5 bases, with 12 bases remaining between them. The CDR3 spans 14 residues. The CDR3 DNA follows: TGTGCCATCAGTGAGAATCCGGGTAATTATGGCTACACCTTC. This codes for CAISENPGNYGYTF.

The CDR3 nucleotides read TGTGCCAGCAGCTCGGGACAGGGGCCGGGAAGTGAGCAGTTCTTC. This gives the protein CASSSGQGPGSEQFF. V and J are TRBV5-6 and TRBJ2-1; 10 positions match TRBD1. V gave up 3 bases and J gave up 9 bases; unmatched junction bases: 9. The CDR3 has 15 residues. Germline CDR1 and CDR2: SGHDT and YYEEEE.

This clonotype was seen a handful of times. This chain links TRBV29-1 with TRBJ1-2; 11 bases line up with TRBD1. Germline assignment: CDR1 SQVTM and CDR2 ANQGSEA. The CDR3 is 14 amino acids. V shed 7 bases and J 8 bases; nucleotides not matched to a gene: 12. Here the CDR3 DNA reads TGCAGCGGGACAGGGGGCACCAACTTAGGGGGCTACACCTTC. Its protein product is CSGTGGTNLGGYTF.

On this clonotype: The junction shows a germline mismatch at one end, possibly a read error. V is TRBV7-2 and J is TRBJ2-4; perhaps TRBD2 as D (6 bases). This CDR3 is 17 amino acids long. The V gene's germline CDR1 is SGHTA and CDR2 FQGNSA. DNA of the CDR3: TGTGCCAGCAGCCGGGGACTGTTCGACGGAGCCAAATACATTCAGTACTTC. It translates to CASSRGLFDGAKYIQYF.

This clonotype was observed at least ten times. The chain has TRBV6-1 and TRBJ2-7, with D perhaps TRBD1 or TRBD2 (5 bases each). The CDR3 is 15 residues long. Trimming took 0 bases from V and 0 from J, leaving 9 bases between them. Germline V gives CDR1 MNHNS, CDR2 SASEGT. CDR3 DNA sequence: TGTGCCAGCAGTGAAGCTCCAGGGAGCTCCTACGAGCAGTACTTC. It translates to CASSEAPGSSYEQYF.

CDR3 residues: CASSSPGADRPRSNQPQHF. The CDR3, as DNA: TGTGCCAGCAGCTCCCCGGGGGCGGATCGGCCCCGGAGTAATCAGCCCCAGCATTTT. The chain combines TRBV7-2 with TRBJ1-5, with D maybe TRBD1 (6 bases). The CDR3 has 19 amino acids. Germline V gives CDR1 SGHTA, CDR2 FQGNSA. V was trimmed by 4 bases and J by 4 bases, leaving 26 bases between them.

V usage is TRBV5-4 and J usage is TRBJ1-2, with D tentatively TRBD1 (6 bases). Trimming took 4 bases from V and 6 from J, leaving 19 bases between them. CDR3 length: 15 residues. Germline assignment: CDR1 SGHNT and CDR2 YYREEE (reference sequence). The CDR3 DNA reads TGTGCCAGCAGCCTGGCCTGGCAGGGGACTGATGGCTACACCTTC. It codes for CASSLAWQGTDGYTF.

This clonotype has a count of ten or more. The rearrangement joins TRBV2 to TRBJ1-1; tentatively, D is TRBD1 (5 bases). This CDR3 region has 12 residues. Germline V lookup: CDR1 SNHLY, CDR2 FYNNEI. Trimming cost V 8 bases and J 4 bases, with 11 bases left between them. The CDR3 coding sequence is TGTGCCAGCGGGGGGGGGAGCACTGAAGCTTTCTTT. This translates into CASGGGSTEAFF.

This chain uses TRBV7-2 with TRBJ2-5; 9 bases map to TRBD1. The CDR3 is 14 amino acids. Per the germline V gene, CDR1 is SGHTA and CDR2 is FQGNSA. The V gene end was trimmed by 4 bases and the J gene end by 9 bases; junction bases not matched to a gene: 9. CDR3 amino acids: CASSSGQGEAPQYF. The CDR3, as DNA: TGTGCCAGCAGCTCGGGACAGGGCGAAGCGCCCCAGTACTTC.

The chain employs TRBV20-1 and TRBJ1-2, with D possibly TRBD1 on 6 matching bases. V lost 4 bases and J 2 bases, leaving 11 bases between the germline ends. The length of the CDR3 is 13 residues. The germline gives CDR1 DFQATT, CDR2 SNEGSKA (reference sequence). The CDR3 is CSANPTGNYGYTF. The CDR3 nucleotides read TGCAGTGCTAATCCCACAGGGAACTATGGCTACACCTTC.